The 32 T cell receptor beta chains below come from one sample, sequenced in a study of monozygotic twins with inflammatory bowel disease. TCRdb reanalyzed the 5' RACE reads, giving one entry per CDR3 protein sequence and no DNA. This sample's table reports 350,000 to 400,000 distinct CDR3 sequences. The sample comprised blood. Receptor source: a human donor with ulcerative colitis or Crohn's disease, or a healthy co-twin of an affected twin (not recorded which).

CDR3 residues: CASSFSEYRVVGSGANVLTF. The rearrangement joins TRBV12-3 or TRBV12-4 to TRBJ2-6; absent DNA, TCRdb's TRBD1 call cannot be checked. The CDR3 sequence is 20 residues long.

The rearrangement uses TRBV7-2 and TRBJ1-2; there is no DNA to check the TCRdb D call of TRBD1. Germline CDR1 SGHTA, CDR2 FQGNSA. The CDR3 spans 16 residues. The CDR3 protein is CASSLDSQGLLYGYTF.

The chain combines TRBV27 with TRBJ2-7; the TCRdb call, TRBD2, lacks DNA for checking. This CDR3 is built from 16 residues. Germline-derived CDR1 and CDR2 are MNHEY and SMNVEV (reference sequence). CDR3 in amino acids: CASIAPGLAGTHEQYF.

This sequence joins TRBV9 and TRBJ2-7. Germline V gene data show CDR1 as SGDLS and CDR2 as YYNGEE. This CDR3 has 13 residues. CDR3: CASSDGVSYEQYF.

CDR3 sequence reads: CASSLSSGGFEETQYF. This chain connects TRBV11-2 to TRBJ2-5; TCRdb's D call of TRBD2 is untestable without DNA. The V gene's germline CDR1 is SGHAT and CDR2 FQNNGV. CDR3 length: 16 residues.

The chain couples TRBV20-1 to TRBJ2-1; the TCRdb D gene call, TRBD2, has no DNA to confirm it. The CDR3 runs 13 residues. Looked up from germline, CDR1 is DFQATT and CDR2 is SNEGSKA (reference sequence). CDR3 in amino acids: CSARLAGNNEQFF.

V and J are TRBV5-1 and TRBJ2-5. CDR1 is SGHRS, CDR2 YFSETQ, per germline. This CDR3 region has 17 residues. CDR3 amino acids: CASSLASADQWVETQYF.

The chain recombines TRBV7-9 with TRBJ1-1; TCRdb's D gene call, TRBD1, goes unchecked for lack of DNA. CDR1 and CDR2 from the germline V gene are SEHNR and FQNEAQ (reference sequence). The CDR3 is 14 amino acids. The CDR3 protein is CATTNRDLYTEAFF. The whole variable domain, remainder taken from reference TRBV7-9 and TRBJ1-1, is DTGVSQNPRHKITKRGQNVTFRCDPISEHNRLYWYRQTLGQGPEFLTYFQNEAQLEKSRLLSDRFSAERPKGSFSTLEIQRTEQGDSAMYLCATTNRDLYTEAFFGQGTRLTVV.

The chain joins TRBV6-1 to TRBJ1-2; TCRdb's D gene call, TRBD1, goes unchecked for lack of DNA. CDR1 and CDR2 (germline): MNHNS, SASEGT. The CDR3 totals 17 residues. The CDR3 sequence is CASSIIRTGTSNYGYTF.

The chain employs TRBV5-5 and TRBJ2-1; TCRdb calls TRBD1, which cannot be checked without DNA. The CDR3 covers 15 residues. Germline values: CDR1 SGHKS, CDR2 YYEKEE (reference sequence). The CDR3 loop is CASSLRTGANNEQFF.

The chain carries TRBV20-1 and TRBJ2-5; with no DNA, the TCRdb D assignment of TRBD1 cannot be verified. CDR1 is DFQATT, CDR2 SNEGSKA, per germline (reference sequence). This CDR3 has 16 residues. This chain's CDR3 is CSAANPGGGVPQTQYF.

The chain joins TRBV7-6 to TRBJ1-2; with no DNA, the TCRdb D assignment of TRBD1 cannot be verified. This CDR3 contains 17 residues. From germline, CDR1 is SGHVS and CDR2 FNYEAQ. CDR3 region: CASSPRTGPEVDYGYTF. The variable domain in full, completed from reference TRBV7-6 and TRBJ1-2, reads GAGVSQSPRYKVTKRGQDVALRCDPISGHVSLYWYRQALGQGPEFLTYFNYEAQQDKSGLPNDRFSAERPEGSISTLTIQRTEQRDSAMYRCASSPRTGPEVDYGYTFGSGTRLTVV.

This sequence joins TRBV6-2 or TRBV6-3 and TRBJ1-1. Germline V gives CDR1 MNHEY, CDR2 SVGEGT. The CDR3 is made up of 19 amino acids. The CDR3 sequence: CASSYPLGASLPSDAEAFF.

The gene calls are TRBV7-9 and TRBJ2-7. The CDR3 contains 17 residues. In germline, CDR1 is SEHNR, CDR2 FQNEAQ (reference sequence). CDR3 region: CASSPSLDGFGKDEQYF.

The CDR3 loop is CSERTANTEAFF. V gene TRBV20-1 combines with J gene TRBJ1-1. CDR1 and CDR2 (germline): DFQATT, SNEGSKA (reference sequence). CDR3 length: 12 residues.

V and J are TRBV5-6 and TRBJ1-1; the D call of TRBD1 rests on TCRdb alone, since no DNA is present to check it. This CDR3 spans 15 amino acids. CDR1 SGHDT and CDR2 YYEEEE come from the germline V gene. The CDR3 spells CASSFFVGVATEAFF.

J is TRBJ1-2 and V is TRBV5-5. Germline loops: CDR1 SGHKS, CDR2 YYEKEE (reference sequence). This CDR3 is 15 amino acids long. CDR3 protein: CASSLTGRADYGYTF.

The gene calls are TRBV11-2 and TRBJ2-3; TCRdb selects TRBD1, and the lack of DNA leaves this call unchecked. Germline CDR1 SGHAT, CDR2 FQNNGV. This CDR3 has 17 amino acids. CDR3 residues: CASSTPRTVIGTDTQYF.

V and J are TRBV6-5 and TRBJ1-1. From germline, CDR1 is MNHEY and CDR2 SVGAGI. The CDR3 length is 15 residues. The CDR3 reads CASSSWRSLNTEAFF.

The J gene is TRBJ2-1, the V gene TRBV7-3; there is no DNA to check the TCRdb D call of TRBD1. The germline CDR1 and CDR2 sequences are SGHTA and FQGTGA. This CDR3 comprises 15 residues. The CDR3 loop reads CASSLGDSAYNEQFF.

The chain recombines TRBV7-2 with TRBJ1-5. This CDR3 spans 15 amino acids. Germline CDR1 and CDR2: SGHTA and FQGNSA. CDR3 sequence: CASSLESYWRQPQHF.

The chain couples TRBV12-3 or TRBV12-4 to TRBJ2-1; without DNA, the TCRdb call of TRBD2 cannot be checked. The CDR3 has 15 amino acids. The CDR3 loop is CASSPTSGTHNEQFF.

The V and J genes are TRBV23-1 and TRBJ2-3; TCRdb selects TRBD1, and the lack of DNA leaves this call unchecked. TRBV23-1 is known as an ORF, though its function is uncertain. The CDR3 is 17 residues long. CDR3 sequence reads: CASSQSEGGSGTDTQYF.

CDR3 sequence reads: CSVEGQGARDEQFF. The chain employs TRBV29-1 and TRBJ2-1; TCRdb's D gene call, TRBD1, goes unchecked for lack of DNA. Germline CDR1 reads SQVTM; CDR2 reads ANQGSEA. This CDR3 has 14 amino acids.

The J gene is TRBJ2-5, the V gene TRBV4-3; without DNA, the TCRdb call of TRBD1 cannot be checked. The CDR3 runs to 18 residues. CDR1 is LGHNA and CDR2 is YSLEER in the germline V gene. The CDR3 sequence is CASSQDLLWGGRQETQYF.

The chain combines TRBV29-1 with TRBJ1-1; as DNA is missing, the TRBD1 call by TCRdb cannot be tested. The CDR3 extends over 13 amino acids. Germline V lookup: CDR1 SQVTM, CDR2 ANQGSEA. The CDR3 here is CSAQQATNTEAFF. Full variable domain (rest looked up from reference TRBV29-1 and TRBJ1-1): SAVISQKPSRDICQRGTSLTIQCQVDSQVTMMFWYRQQPGQSLTLIATANQGSEATYESGFVIDKFPISRPNLTFSTLTVSNMSPEDSSIYLCSAQQATNTEAFFGQGTRLTVV.

The rearrangement links TRBV4-2 to TRBJ1-2; TCRdb reports TRBD1, a call that lacks DNA to check it against. Per germline, CDR1 LGHNA and CDR2 YNFKEQ. The CDR3 covers 17 residues. CDR3 residues: CASSQFFQGAGIYGYTF.

The J gene is TRBJ2-5, the V gene TRBV29-1; the D call of TRBD1 rests on TCRdb alone, since no DNA is present to check it. CDR1 and CDR2 (germline): SQVTM, ANQGSEA. This CDR3 is built from 14 residues. The chain's CDR3 is CSVYGQVEQETQYF.

The chain is built from TRBV7-7 and TRBJ1-1. CDR3 size: 13 residues. Germline values: CDR1 SSHAT, CDR2 FNYEAQ (reference sequence). The CDR3: CASSLARDSEAFF. The full variable domain, its missing parts supplied by reference TRBV7-7 and TRBJ1-1, is GAGVSQSPRYKVTKRGQDVTLRCDPISSHATLYWYQQALGQGPEFLTYFNYEAQPDKSGLPSDRFSAERPEGSISTLTIQRTEQRDSAMYRCASSLARDSEAFFGQGTRLTVV.

This chain connects TRBV5-6 to TRBJ2-5; TCRdb's D call, TRBD1, is unchecked because there is no DNA. The V gene's germline CDR1 is SGHDT and CDR2 YYEEEE. There are 16 residues in the CDR3. CDR3 region: CASTYPPGRGEKTQYF.

V usage is TRBV20-1 and J usage is TRBJ2-7; TCRdb selects TRBD1, and the lack of DNA leaves this call unchecked. Germline V gene data show CDR1 as DFQATT and CDR2 as SNEGSKA (reference sequence). This CDR3 spans 12 amino acids. The CDR3 loop is CSPRAGDDEQYF.

V and J are TRBV20-1 and TRBJ2-1; as DNA is missing, the TRBD2 call by TCRdb cannot be tested. From germline, CDR1 is DFQATT and CDR2 SNEGSKA (reference sequence). The length of the CDR3 is 15 residues. CDR3 protein: CSARDDAGGPNEQFF.